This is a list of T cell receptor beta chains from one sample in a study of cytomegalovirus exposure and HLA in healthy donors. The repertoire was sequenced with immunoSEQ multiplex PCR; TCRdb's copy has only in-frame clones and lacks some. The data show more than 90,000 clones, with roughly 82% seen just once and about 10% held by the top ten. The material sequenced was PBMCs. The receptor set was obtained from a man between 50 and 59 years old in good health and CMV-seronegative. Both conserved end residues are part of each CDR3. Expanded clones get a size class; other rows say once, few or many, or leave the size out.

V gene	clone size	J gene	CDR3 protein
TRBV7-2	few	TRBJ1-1	CASSLMAEAFF
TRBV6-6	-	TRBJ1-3	CASSTGGGSGNTIYF
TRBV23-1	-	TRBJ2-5	CASSQSARGETQYF
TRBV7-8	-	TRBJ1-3	CASSSRQGASGNTIYF
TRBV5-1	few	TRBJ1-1	CASSLAGDRGTEAFF
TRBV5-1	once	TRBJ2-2	CASSSQGNTGELFF
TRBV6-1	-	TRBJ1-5	CASNMGQANQPQHF
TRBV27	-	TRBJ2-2	CANSLSLGEGELFF
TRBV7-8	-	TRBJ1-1	CASSLRTGGMNTEAFF
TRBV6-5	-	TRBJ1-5	CASSYSRDMGQPQHF
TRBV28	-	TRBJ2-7	CASSFAGPLSYEQYF
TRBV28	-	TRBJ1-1	CASSRVGQAFF
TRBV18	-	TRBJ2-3	CASSLRPGLVSDTQYF
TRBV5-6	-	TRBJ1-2	CASSLNRALGGYTF
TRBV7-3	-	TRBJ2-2	CASSLTGRGNTGELFF
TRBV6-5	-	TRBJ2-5	CASRVAGEQETQYF
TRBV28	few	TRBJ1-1	CASSLYGRGGRGTEAFF
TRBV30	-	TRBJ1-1	CAWSTGGGMNTEAFF
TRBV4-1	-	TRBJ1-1	CASSLRTGPGTEAFF
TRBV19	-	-	CASSPQGALYEQYF
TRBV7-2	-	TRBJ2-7	CASSLARTSGIRAYEQYF
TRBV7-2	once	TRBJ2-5	CASSLALASQYF
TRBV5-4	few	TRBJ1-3	CASSLHPSGNTIYF
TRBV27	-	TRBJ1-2	CASREGGRYGYTF
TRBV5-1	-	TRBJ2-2	CASSLGGQGSRSGELFF
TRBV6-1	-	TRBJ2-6	CASSELRAGANVLTF
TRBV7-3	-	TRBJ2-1	CASSQNRGRNEQFF
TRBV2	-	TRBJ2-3	CASSGWGRGTDTQYF
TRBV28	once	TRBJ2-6	CASSSPGLAAHIPSGANVLTF
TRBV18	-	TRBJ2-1	CASSLGAGGYNEQFF
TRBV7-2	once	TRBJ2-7	CASSLVVVRSGYEQYF
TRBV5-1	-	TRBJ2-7	CASSLGPSGGAPEQYF
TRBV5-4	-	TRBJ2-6	CASSDFRSSGANVLTF
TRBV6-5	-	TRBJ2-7	CASMWGIGAYEQYF
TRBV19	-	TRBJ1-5	CASSIDRENQPQHF
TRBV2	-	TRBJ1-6	CASSTTGSSYNSPLHF
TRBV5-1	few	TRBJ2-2	CASSLRTSGGNTGELFF
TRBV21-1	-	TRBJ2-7	CASSLPDSPYEQYF
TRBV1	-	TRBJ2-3	CTSSQEGDVRLSPDTQYF
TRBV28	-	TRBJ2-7	CASSLTGRVGEQYF
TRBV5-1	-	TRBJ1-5	CASSPEGIGQPQHF
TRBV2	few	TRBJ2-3	CASTIQGTLTDTQYF
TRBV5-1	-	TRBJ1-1	CASSWRGGGREAFF
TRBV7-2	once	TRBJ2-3	CASSVGGLGTDTQYF
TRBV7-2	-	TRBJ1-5	CASSLTGVQPQHF
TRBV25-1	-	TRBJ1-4	CASSTRDSNEKLFF
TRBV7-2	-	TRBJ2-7	CASSFTSGSPNEQYF
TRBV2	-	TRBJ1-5	CASSEQGVNQPQHF
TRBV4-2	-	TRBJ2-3	CANSQGSGGADTQYF
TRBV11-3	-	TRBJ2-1	CASSWGGIDNEQFF
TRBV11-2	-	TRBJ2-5	CASSQGGKGQETQYF
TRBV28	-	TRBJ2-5	CASSLYASGMAQETQYF
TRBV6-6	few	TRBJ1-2	CASSPSLGQGRGYTF
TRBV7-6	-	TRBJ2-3	CASSLFRTDTQYF
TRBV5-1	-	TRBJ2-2	CASSSKAGTGLTGELFF